This record concerns one TCR beta chain sequence. This entry belongs to a study of blood T cell repertoires in COVID-19. As for the study in general: Italy, Spain and the United States were the sources of the convalescent and acute COVID-19 samples. T cells, B-cell-depleted T cells, or PBMCs provided the cDNA or gDNA that served as material.

Original methodology: Reference gene primer amplification yielded estimated nucleated cell counts. Measured with immunoSEQ multiplex PCR; TCRdb has only the in-frame clones, and not every one. V and J calls and clone size are those listed in that table; D and trimming were worked out from the DNA. The table has over 10,000 clones, roughly 80% seen once; the top ten hold around a fifth. With 2 bases removed from V and 1 base from J, the gap between germline ends came to 6 bases. Germline V lookup: CDR1 SGHDT, CDR2 YYEEEE. This CDR3 contains 13 residues. This clonotype was obtained from a human donor in a cohort sampled during active COVID-19. The chain employs TRBV5-6 and TRBJ2-5; D possibly corresponds to TRBD2 (5 bases). Sample: peripheral blood. The CDR3 sequence: CASSFGVQETQYF. The DNA for the CDR3 is TGTGCCAGCAGCTTCGGGGTCCAAGAGACCCAGTACTTC.